The 26 T cell receptor beta chains below come from one sample, sequenced in a study of blood T cells in healthy people across ages. A sample-barcoded 5' primer and a J-beta primer mix were used in a second PCR of roughly 6 to 11 cycles. TCRdb redid the calling of the 5' RACE reads with MiXCR, one entry per CDR3 protein. The sample records some 780,000 distinct CDR3 sequences, around 50% being singletons. The material sequenced was blood. The receptor set was obtained from a man aged 35 to 55 in good health.

The rearrangement links TRBV6-1 to TRBJ2-3, with 8 bases matching TRBD2. Germline V gene lookup returns CDR1 MNHNS and CDR2 SASEGT. With 8 bases clipped from V and 5 bases from J, the junction kept 12 bases outside the gene matches. The CDR3 totals 15 residues. CDR3 loop: CASHSGGGYIDTQYF. The CDR3 region has the DNA TGTGCCAGCCATTCGGGAGGGGGGTATATAGATACGCAGTATTTT.

About this clonotype itself: The junction departs from germline at one end; a sequencing error may be responsible. The V and J genes are TRBV7-2 and TRBJ2-1; TRBD2 aligns across 7 bases. This CDR3 spans 17 amino acids. The V gene's germline CDR1 is SGHTA and CDR2 FQGNSA. This CDR3 reads CASSPDPGTTGSGELFF. In nucleotides, the CDR3 is TGTGCCAGCAGCCCAGACCCCGGGACTACTGGGTCGGGTGAGCTGTTCTTC. Based on the CDR3 plus reference TRBV7-2 and TRBJ2-1, the full variable domain is GAGVSQSPSNKVTEKGKDVELRCDPISGHTALYWYRQSLGQGLEFLIYFQGNSAPDKSGLPSDRFSAERTGGSVSTLTIQRTQQEDSAVYLCASSPDPGTTGSGELFFGPGTRLTVL.

The CDR3 is CASNLGELAGGYTF. CDR3 bases: TGTGCCAGCAACCTGGGGGAACTTGCGGGTGGCTACACCTTC. V and J are TRBV12-3 or TRBV12-4 and TRBJ1-2, with D maybe TRBD1 (5 bases). Trimming shortened V by 7 bases and J by 7 bases, and 19 bases separated the two germline ends. The CDR3 covers 14 residues.

The J gene is TRBJ1-5, the V gene TRBV21-1; the DNA was not used to check the table's D call, TRBD1. TRBV21-1 is an annotated pseudogene. The CDR3 is 18 residues long. This chain's CDR3 is CASSNTNGQVWGNQPQHF. In DNA, the CDR3 is TGTGCCAGCAGCAATACCAACGGACAGGTTTGGGGCAATCAGCCCCAGCATTTT.

This clonotype was counted between two and nine times. This chain links TRBV25-1 with TRBJ1-2, with D possibly TRBD1 on 6 matching bases. The germline gives CDR1 MGHDK, CDR2 SYGVNS. The V end lost 5 bases, the J end lost 4 bases, and 11 bases lay between the germline ends. The CDR3 consists of 13 residues. The chain's CDR3 is CASSTQGTYGYTF. The CDR3 coding sequence is TGTGCCAGCAGTACACAGGGCACCTATGGCTACACCTTC.

The J gene is TRBJ1-2, the V gene TRBV29-1; 7 bases are shared with TRBD1. The V gene end was trimmed by 4 bases and the J gene end by 2 bases; junction bases not matched to a gene: 13. The CDR3 has 16 residues. The V gene's germline CDR1 is SQVTM and CDR2 ANQGSEA. The CDR3 loop is CSVVGAQGESNYGYTF. Here the CDR3 DNA reads TGCAGCGTTGTGGGGGCGCAGGGGGAATCAAACTATGGCTACACCTTC.

Turning to this clonotype: One end of the junction is discordant with germline, which a read error may explain. The genes are TRBV27 and TRBJ2-3, with D tentatively TRBD1 or TRBD2 (5 bases each). Germline assignment: CDR1 MNHEY and CDR2 SMNVEV (reference sequence). The CDR3 sequence is 15 residues long. CDR3 sequence (DNA): TGTACCAGCAGTCCCCGGGACCGAGGCGCAGATACGCAGTATTTT. Residues: CTSSPRDRGADTQYF.

The CDR3 bases are TGTGCCAGCAGTTTAGAAAGGACGGGCCCAAAAGAGACCCAGTACTTC. As protein: CASSLERTGPKETQYF. The chain uses TRBV12-3 or TRBV12-4 and TRBJ2-5, with D unclear. Trimming took 1 base from V and 3 from J, leaving 15 bases between them. The length of the CDR3 is 16 residues.

This chain joins TRBV5-1 and TRBJ1-2; 10 nucleotides agree with TRBD1. Germline lookup yields CDR1 SGHRS and CDR2 YFSETQ. This CDR3 comprises 15 residues. V shed 4 bases and J 8 bases; nucleotides not matched to a gene: 11. This CDR3 reads CASSGRQGAERGYTF. As DNA, the CDR3 is TGCGCCAGCAGCGGGCGACAGGGGGCTGAGAGGGGCTACACCTTC.

The chain joins TRBV10-3 to TRBJ2-5; the D is unclear. The CDR3 is 12 residues long. V dropped 11 bases and J dropped 2 bases, with 12 bases sitting between them. Germline CDR1 is ENHRY and CDR2 is SYGVKD. The CDR3 sequence: CAARQGQETQYF. The DNA of the CDR3 is TGTGCCGCTAGGCAAGGTCAAGAGACCCAGTACTTC.

The genes are TRBV11-3 and TRBJ2-1; 7 bases map to TRBD2. Germline V CDR1 and CDR2: SGHNT, YENEEA. Losses at the gene ends were 1 base for V and 3 bases for J; bases not matched to a gene: 15. The CDR3 length is 19 residues. The CDR3 is CASSLGLFGGGPNYNEQFF. CDR3 bases: TGTGCCAGCAGCTTAGGTCTGTTTGGGGGAGGGCCTAACTACAATGAGCAGTTCTTC.

This clonotype turned up a few times. The chain combines TRBV12-3 or TRBV12-4 with TRBJ1-5; D not resolved. Trimming stripped 1 base from V and 4 bases from J, with 11 bases between. CDR3 length: 15 residues. This chain's CDR3 is CASSLEWHKNQPQHF. The CDR3 coding sequence is TGTGCCAGCAGTTTAGAGTGGCACAAGAATCAGCCCCAGCATTTT.

This clonotype was recorded a few times. The V gene is TRBV3-1, the J gene TRBJ1-2; TRBD1 agrees at 9 bases. CDR3 length: 14 residues. J gave up 6 bases and V 5 bases, and 7 bases lay outside the gene matches. Germline assignment: CDR1 LGHDT and CDR2 YNNKEL (reference sequence). CDR3 DNA: TGTGCCAGCAGCGGATTGACAGGGGGACATGGCTACACCTTC. Protein sequence: CASSGLTGGHGYTF.

This clonotype has just a few counts. This rearrangement joins TRBV28 to TRBJ2-5; no clear D gene. The V and J ends lost 4 bases and 5 bases respectively, with 8 bases between them. CDR3 length equals 12 residues. Germline CDR1 MDHEN, CDR2 SYDVKM. CDR3 protein: CASSYLAETQYF. The CDR3 nucleotides read TGTGCCAGCAGTTATTTGGCGGAGACCCAGTACTTC. Full variable domain (outside the CDR3, taken from reference TRBV28 and TRBJ2-5): DVKVTQSSRYLVKRTGEKVFLECVQDMDHENMFWYRQDPGLGLRLIYFSYDVKMKEKGDIPEGYSVSREKKERFSLILESASTNQTSMYLCASSYLAETQYFGPGTRLLVL.

This chain uses TRBV28 with TRBJ2-4; unclear D gene. The J call is doubtful: the DNA matches TRBJ2-7 better. CDR1 MDHEN and CDR2 SYDVKM come from the germline V gene. The CDR3 is 16 residues long. CDR3 protein: CASRVDRVLPIYEQYF. CDR3 DNA sequence: TGTGCCAGCAGAGTCGACCGGGTCTTACCCATCTACGAGCAGTACTTC.

This rearrangement joins TRBV4-2 to TRBJ2-3, with 10 bases aligning to TRBD2. Germline V CDR1 and CDR2: LGHNA, YNFKEQ. Trimming removed 0 bases from V and 5 bases from J; junction bases left unmatched: 5. This CDR3 is 16 amino acids long. CDR3 DNA sequence: TGTGCCAGCAGCCAAGAGCCTAGCGGGAGTGTAGATACGCAGTATTTT. It specifies CASSQEPSGSVDTQYF.

V is TRBV28 and J is TRBJ1-1; D is undetermined. There are 14 residues in the CDR3. V lost 7 bases, J lost 1 base, and 13 bases lay in between. Germline-derived CDR1 and CDR2 are MDHEN and SYDVKM. In DNA, the CDR3 is TGTGCCAGCAAACTTATATCCGGGAACACTGAAGCTTTCTTT. This codes for CASKLISGNTEAFF.

This clonotype was seen a handful of times. V and J are TRBV6-2 or TRBV6-3 and TRBJ2-7; D remains unclear. In germline, CDR1 is MNHEY, CDR2 SVGEGT. V shed 6 bases and J shed 2 bases, with 14 bases lying between them. The CDR3 is 14 residues long. As DNA, the CDR3 is TGTGCCAGCAGCCGCAGCATAGGGACCTACGAGCAGTACTTC. It specifies CASSRSIGTYEQYF.

This chain uses TRBV7-2 with TRBJ1-6; TRBD1 matches at 7 bases. Germline V gene lookup returns CDR1 SGHTA and CDR2 FQGNSA. There are 16 residues in the CDR3. V lost 0 bases to trimming and J lost 7 bases; unmatched junction nucleotides: 6. The CDR3 reads CASSLANQGVNSPLHF. The CDR3 DNA reads TGTGCCAGCAGCTTAGCGAACCAGGGGGTCAATTCACCCCTCCACTTT. Filled out from reference TRBV7-2 and TRBJ1-6, the complete variable domain reads GAGVSQSPSNKVTEKGKDVELRCDPISGHTALYWYRQSLGQGLEFLIYFQGNSAPDKSGLPSDRFSAERTGGSVSTLTIQRTQQEDSAVYLCASSLANQGVNSPLHFGNGTRLTVT.

As DNA, the CDR3 is TGTGCCAGCAGCTTAGGGGGAAGATCTATAGAGACCCAGTACTTC. Amino acids: CASSLGGRSIETQYF. The chain joins TRBV13 to TRBJ2-5; D ambiguous. The CDR3 is 15 amino acids. Germline V lookup: CDR1 PRHDT, CDR2 FYEKMQ (reference sequence). Trimming took 0 bases from V and 4 from J, leaving 12 bases between them.

This clonotype has more than one count but fewer than ten. This chain joins TRBV6-2 or TRBV6-3 and TRBJ1-4; 12 nucleotides agree with TRBD1. CDR1 is MNHEY and CDR2 is SVGEGT in the germline V gene. Trimming cost V 5 bases and J 7 bases; bases outside gene matches: 17. This CDR3 region has 19 residues. The CDR3 here is CASSQDGTGGPKTIEKLFF. As DNA, the CDR3 is TGTGCCAGCAGTCAAGACGGGACAGGGGGCCCGAAAACGATTGAAAAACTGTTTTTT.

This sequence joins TRBV28 and TRBJ2-7, with D unresolved. Germline CDR1 MDHEN, CDR2 SYDVKM. CDR3 size: 14 residues. Between the trimmed V and J ends, which lost 3 bases and 2 bases, there was a span of 11 bases. CDR3 coding DNA: TGTGCCAGCAGTTTCTCTGGCAGCACCTACGAGCAGTACTTC. Translating it yields CASSFSGSTYEQYF.

This sequence joins TRBV7-2 and TRBJ2-1; 12 bases match TRBD1. The assigned J gene may be wrong: the sequence end matches TRBJ2-7 better. This CDR3 is built from 19 residues. The germline V gene has CDR1 SGHTA and CDR2 FQGNSA. This CDR3 reads CASSSRGTGGQVSYNEQYF. CDR3 in DNA: TGTGCCAGCAGCTCCCGCGGGACAGGGGGCCAGGTCTCCTACAATGAGCAGTACTTC.

The J gene is TRBJ1-2, the V gene TRBV7-9, with D possibly being TRBD1 (5 bases). CDR1 is SEHNR, CDR2 FQNEAQ, per germline (reference sequence). V was shortened by 11 bases and J by 8 bases, with 24 bases between the two germline ends. The CDR3 length is 14 residues. DNA of the CDR3: TGTGCCCACGGGGCCGGGGCCCTCGATAGGGGCTACACCTTC. Protein: CAHGAGALDRGYTF.

The chain joins TRBV7-2 to TRBJ2-5; TRBD1 matches 9 bases. Germline loops: CDR1 SGHTA, CDR2 FQGNSA. The CDR3 length is 17 residues. With 5 bases clipped from V and 1 base from J, the junction kept 11 bases outside the gene matches. The CDR3 DNA reads as TGTGCCAGCAGCCTCTCCGGGACAGGGTTTGGCCAAGAGACCCAGTACTTC. Translated, it gives CASSLSGTGFGQETQYF.

The rearrangement links TRBV29-1 to TRBJ2-5; 9 nucleotides match TRBD2. With 8 bases clipped from V and 1 base from J, the junction kept 11 bases outside the gene matches. This CDR3 contains 15 residues. CDR1 is SQVTM, CDR2 ANQGSEA, per germline. CDR3 DNA: TGCAGCATAGGCGGGGCTAGCGGGACCCAAGAGACCCAGTACTTC. Protein: CSIGGASGTQETQYF.